This T cell receptor beta chain is from a study of T cells in tumors after PD-1 blockade. General observations from the study: Peripheral recruitment is suggested, as some novel exhausted tumor clones were in pre-treatment blood.

For this clone: Its matching antigen is unknown.

Data came from immunoSEQ multiplex PCR; TCRdb stores just in-frame clones and leaves some out. The repertoire has 60,000 to 75,000 clones, about 74% of them found once; the top ten carry about 4.5%. The specimen comprised PBMCs, sampled after anti-PD-1 treatment. This receptor was identified in a human donor with basal cell carcinoma.

The CDR3 spells CASSDSGSTDTQYF. CDR3 coding DNA: TGTGCCAGCAGTGATAGCGGGTCCACAGATACGCAGTATTTT. The chain carries TRBV6-4 and TRBJ2-3, with TRBD2 matching 7 bases. The germline CDR1 and CDR2 sequences are MRHNA and SNTAGT. V shed 3 bases, J shed 2 bases, and the junction held 2 bases outside the gene matches. The CDR3 totals 14 residues.